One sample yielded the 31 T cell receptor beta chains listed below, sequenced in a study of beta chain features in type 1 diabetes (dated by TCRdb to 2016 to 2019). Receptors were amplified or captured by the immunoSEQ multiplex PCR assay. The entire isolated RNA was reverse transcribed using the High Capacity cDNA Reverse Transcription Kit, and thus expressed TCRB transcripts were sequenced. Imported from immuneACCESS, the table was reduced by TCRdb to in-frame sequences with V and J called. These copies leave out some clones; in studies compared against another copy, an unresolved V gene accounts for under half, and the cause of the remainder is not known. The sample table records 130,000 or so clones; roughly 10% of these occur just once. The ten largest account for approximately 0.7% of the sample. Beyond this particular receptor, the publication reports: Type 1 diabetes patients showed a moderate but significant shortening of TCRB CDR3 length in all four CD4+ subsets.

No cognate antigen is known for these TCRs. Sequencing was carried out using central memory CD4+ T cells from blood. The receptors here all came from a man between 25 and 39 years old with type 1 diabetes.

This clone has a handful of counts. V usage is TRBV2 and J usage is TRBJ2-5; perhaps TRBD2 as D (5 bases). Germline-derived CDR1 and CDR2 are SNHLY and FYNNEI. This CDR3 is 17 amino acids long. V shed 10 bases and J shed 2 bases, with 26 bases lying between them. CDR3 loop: CATPVGPTGSPQETQYF. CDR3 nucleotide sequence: TGTGCCACCCCAGTAGGGCCCACGGGGAGCCCGCAAGAGACCCAGTACTTC.

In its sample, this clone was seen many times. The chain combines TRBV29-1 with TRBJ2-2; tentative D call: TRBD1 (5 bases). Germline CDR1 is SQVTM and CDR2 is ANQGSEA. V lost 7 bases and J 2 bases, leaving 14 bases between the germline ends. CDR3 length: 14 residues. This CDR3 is CSAATALNTGELFF. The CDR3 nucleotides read TGCAGCGCCGCGACAGCGTTAAACACCGGGGAGCTGTTTTTT.

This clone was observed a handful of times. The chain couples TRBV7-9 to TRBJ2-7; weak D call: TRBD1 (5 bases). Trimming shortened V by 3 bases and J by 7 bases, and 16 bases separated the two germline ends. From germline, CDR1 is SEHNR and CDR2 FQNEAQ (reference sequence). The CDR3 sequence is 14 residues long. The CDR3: CASSFEGARREQYF. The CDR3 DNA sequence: TGTGCCAGCAGCTTTGAAGGGGCAAGACGGGAGCAGTACTTC. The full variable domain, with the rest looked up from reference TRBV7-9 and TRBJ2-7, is DTGVSQNPRHKITKRGQNVTFRCDPISEHNRLYWYRQTLGQGPEFLTYFQNEAQLEKSRLLSDRFSAERPKGSFSTLEIQRTEQGDSAMYLCASSFEGARREQYFGPGTRLTVT.

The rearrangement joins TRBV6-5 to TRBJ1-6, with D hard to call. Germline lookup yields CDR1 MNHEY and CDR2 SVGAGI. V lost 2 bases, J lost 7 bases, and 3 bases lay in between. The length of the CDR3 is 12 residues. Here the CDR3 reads CASSYSNSPLHF. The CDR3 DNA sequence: TGTGCCAGCAGTTACAGCAATTCACCCCTCCACTTT.

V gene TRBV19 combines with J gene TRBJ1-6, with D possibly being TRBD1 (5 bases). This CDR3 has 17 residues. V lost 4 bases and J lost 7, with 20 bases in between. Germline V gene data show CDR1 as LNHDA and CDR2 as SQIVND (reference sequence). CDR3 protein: CASSTEVLQAGNSPLHF. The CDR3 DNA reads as TGTGCCAGTAGTACGGAAGTTCTACAGGCAGGGAATTCACCCCTCCACTTT.

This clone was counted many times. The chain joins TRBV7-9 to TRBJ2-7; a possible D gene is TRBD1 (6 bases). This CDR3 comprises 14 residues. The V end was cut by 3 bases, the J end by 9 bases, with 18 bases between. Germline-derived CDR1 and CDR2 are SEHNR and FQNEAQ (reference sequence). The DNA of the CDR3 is TGTGCCAGCAGCTTTTCGGGACAACCTGGGGGGCAGTACTTC. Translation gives CASSFSGQPGGQYF.

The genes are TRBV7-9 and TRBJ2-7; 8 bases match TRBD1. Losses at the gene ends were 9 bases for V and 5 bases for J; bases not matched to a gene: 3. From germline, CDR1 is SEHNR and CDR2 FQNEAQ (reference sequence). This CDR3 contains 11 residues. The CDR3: CASQGADEQYF. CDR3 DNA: TGTGCCAGTCAGGGGGCCGACGAGCAGTACTTC.

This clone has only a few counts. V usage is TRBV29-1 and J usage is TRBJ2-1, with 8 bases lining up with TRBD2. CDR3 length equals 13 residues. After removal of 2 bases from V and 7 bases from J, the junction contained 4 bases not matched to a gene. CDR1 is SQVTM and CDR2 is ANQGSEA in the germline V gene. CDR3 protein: CSVERGGTNEQFF. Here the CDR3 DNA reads TGCAGCGTTGAACGGGGGGGCACAAATGAGCAGTTCTTC.

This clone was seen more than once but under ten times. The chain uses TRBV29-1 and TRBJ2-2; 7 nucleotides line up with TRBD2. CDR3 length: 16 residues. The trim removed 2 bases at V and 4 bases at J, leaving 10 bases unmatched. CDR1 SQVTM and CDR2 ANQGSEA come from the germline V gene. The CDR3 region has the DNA TGCAGCGTTGAAAAAAGGACCAGCGGGGCCACCGGGGAGCTGTTTTTT. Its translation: CSVEKRTSGATGELFF.

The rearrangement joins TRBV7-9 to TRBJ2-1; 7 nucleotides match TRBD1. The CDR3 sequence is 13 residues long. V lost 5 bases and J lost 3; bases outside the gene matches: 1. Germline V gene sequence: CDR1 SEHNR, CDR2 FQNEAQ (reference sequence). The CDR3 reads CASSRDSYNEQFF. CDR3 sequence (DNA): TGTGCCAGCAGCCGGGACAGCTACAATGAGCAGTTCTTC.

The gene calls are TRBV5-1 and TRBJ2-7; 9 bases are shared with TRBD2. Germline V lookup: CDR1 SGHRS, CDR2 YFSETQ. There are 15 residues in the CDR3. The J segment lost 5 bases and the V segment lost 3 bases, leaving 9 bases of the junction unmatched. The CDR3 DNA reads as TGCGCCAGCAGCTGGGGGACTAGCATCGGGAACGAGCAGTACTTC. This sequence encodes CASSWGTSIGNEQYF.

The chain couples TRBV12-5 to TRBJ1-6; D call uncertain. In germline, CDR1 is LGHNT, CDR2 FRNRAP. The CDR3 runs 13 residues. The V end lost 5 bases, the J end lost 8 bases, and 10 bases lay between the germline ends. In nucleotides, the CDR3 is TGTGCTAGTGGTAAAACAGCTGATTCACCCCTCCACTTT. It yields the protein CASGKTADSPLHF.

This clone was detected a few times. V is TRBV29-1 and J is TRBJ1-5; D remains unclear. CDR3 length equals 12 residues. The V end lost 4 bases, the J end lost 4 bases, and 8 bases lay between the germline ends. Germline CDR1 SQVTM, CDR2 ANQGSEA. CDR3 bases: TGCAGCGTTGTTTTGGAGAATCAGCCCCAGCATTTT. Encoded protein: CSVVLENQPQHF.

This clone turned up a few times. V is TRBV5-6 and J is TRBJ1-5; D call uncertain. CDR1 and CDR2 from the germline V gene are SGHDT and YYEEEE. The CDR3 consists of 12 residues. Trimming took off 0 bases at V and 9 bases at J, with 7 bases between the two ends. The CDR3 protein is CASSLVSGPQHF. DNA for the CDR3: TGTGCCAGCAGCTTGGTCTCAGGGCCCCAGCATTTT.

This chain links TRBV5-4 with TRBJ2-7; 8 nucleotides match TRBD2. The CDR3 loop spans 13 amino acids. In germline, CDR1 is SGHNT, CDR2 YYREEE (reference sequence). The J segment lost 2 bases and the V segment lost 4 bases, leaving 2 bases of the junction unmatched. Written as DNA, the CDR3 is TGTGCCAGCAGCCCCGGGGGGGCCTACGAGCAGTACTTC. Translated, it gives CASSPGGAYEQYF.

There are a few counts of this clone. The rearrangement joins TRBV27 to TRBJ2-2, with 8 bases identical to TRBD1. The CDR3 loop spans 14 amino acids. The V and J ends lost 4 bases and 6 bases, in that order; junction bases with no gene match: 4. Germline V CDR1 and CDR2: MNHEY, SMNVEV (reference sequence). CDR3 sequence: CASSSRTGPGELFF. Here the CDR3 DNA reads TGTGCCAGCAGTTCTCGGACAGGGCCCGGGGAGCTGTTTTTT.

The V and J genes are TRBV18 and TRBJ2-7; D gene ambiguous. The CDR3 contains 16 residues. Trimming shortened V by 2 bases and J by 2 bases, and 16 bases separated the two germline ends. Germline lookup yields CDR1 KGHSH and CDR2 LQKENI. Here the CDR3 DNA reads TGTGCCAGCTCACCATACGAAGTGACACTTGCCTACGAGCAGTACTTC. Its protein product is CASSPYEVTLAYEQYF. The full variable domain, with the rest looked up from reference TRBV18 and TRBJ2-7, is NAGVMQNPRHLVRRRGQEARLRCSPMKGHSHVYWYRQLPEEGLKFMVYLQKENIIDESGMPKERFSAEFPKEGPSILRIQQVVRGDSAAYFCASSPYEVTLAYEQYFGPGTRLTVT.

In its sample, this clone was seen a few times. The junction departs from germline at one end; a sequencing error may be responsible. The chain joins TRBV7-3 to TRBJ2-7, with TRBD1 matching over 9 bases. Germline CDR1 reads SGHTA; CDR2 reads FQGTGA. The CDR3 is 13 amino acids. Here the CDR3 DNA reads TGCGCCAGCAGCTGGGACAGGGTCAACGAGCAGTACTTC. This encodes CASSWDRVNEQYF.

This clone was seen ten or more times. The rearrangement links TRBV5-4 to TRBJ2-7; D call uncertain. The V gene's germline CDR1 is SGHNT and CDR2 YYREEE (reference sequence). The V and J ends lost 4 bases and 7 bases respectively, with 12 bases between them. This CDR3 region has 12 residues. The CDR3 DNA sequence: TGTGCCAGCAGCATGGACGGTCGGGAGCAGTACTTC. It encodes CASSMDGREQYF. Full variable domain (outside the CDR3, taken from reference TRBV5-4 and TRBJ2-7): ETGVTQSPTHLIKTRGQQVTLRCSSQSGHNTVSWYQQALGQGPQFIFQYYREEENGRGNFPPRFSGLQFPNYSSELNVNALELDDSALYLCASSMDGREQYFGPGTRLTVT.

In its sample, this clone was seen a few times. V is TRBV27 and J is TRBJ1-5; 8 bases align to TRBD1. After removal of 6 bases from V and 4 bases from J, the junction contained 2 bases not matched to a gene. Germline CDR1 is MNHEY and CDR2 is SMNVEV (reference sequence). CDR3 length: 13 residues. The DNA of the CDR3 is TGTGCCAGCAGAACAGGGGGAAATCAGCCCCAGCATTTT. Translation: CASRTGGNQPQHF.

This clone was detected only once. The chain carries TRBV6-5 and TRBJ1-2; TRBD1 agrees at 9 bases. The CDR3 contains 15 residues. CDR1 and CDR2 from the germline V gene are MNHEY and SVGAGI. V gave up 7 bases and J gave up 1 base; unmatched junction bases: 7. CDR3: CASKPQGASNYGYTF. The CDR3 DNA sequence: TGTGCCAGCAAACCACAGGGGGCAAGTAACTATGGCTACACCTTC.

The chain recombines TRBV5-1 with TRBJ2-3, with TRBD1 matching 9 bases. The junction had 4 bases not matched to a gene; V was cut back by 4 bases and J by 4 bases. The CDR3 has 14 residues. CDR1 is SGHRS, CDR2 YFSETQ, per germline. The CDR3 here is CASSRRDRADTQYF. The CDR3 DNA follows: TGCGCCAGCAGCCGCAGGGACAGGGCAGATACGCAGTATTTT. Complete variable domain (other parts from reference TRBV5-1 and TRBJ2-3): KAGVTQTPRYLIKTRGQQVTLSCSPISGHRSVSWYQQTPGQGLQFLFEYFSETQRNKGNFPGRFSGRQFSNSRSEMNVSTLELGDSALYLCASSRRDRADTQYFGPGTRLTVL.

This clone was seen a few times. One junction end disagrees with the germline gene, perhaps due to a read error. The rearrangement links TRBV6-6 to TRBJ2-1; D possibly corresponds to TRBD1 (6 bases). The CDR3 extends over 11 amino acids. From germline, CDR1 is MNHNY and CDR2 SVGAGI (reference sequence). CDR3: CAISGQNEQFF. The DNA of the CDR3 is TGTGCCATCAGTGGACAGAATGAGCAGTTCTTC.

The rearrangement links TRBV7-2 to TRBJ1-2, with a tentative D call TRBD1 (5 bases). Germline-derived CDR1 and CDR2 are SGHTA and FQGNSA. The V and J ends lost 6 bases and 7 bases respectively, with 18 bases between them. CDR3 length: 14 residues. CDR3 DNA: TGTGCCAGCAGTTCCGGAGAGGGGCGGGGTGGCTACACCTTC. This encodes CASSSGEGRGGYTF.

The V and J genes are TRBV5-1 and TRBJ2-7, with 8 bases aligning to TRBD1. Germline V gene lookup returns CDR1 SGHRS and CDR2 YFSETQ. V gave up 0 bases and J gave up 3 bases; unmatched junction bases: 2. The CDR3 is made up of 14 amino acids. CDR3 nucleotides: TGCGCCAGCAGCTTGGGACAGGGGAACTACGAGCAGTACTTC. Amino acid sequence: CASSLGQGNYEQYF.

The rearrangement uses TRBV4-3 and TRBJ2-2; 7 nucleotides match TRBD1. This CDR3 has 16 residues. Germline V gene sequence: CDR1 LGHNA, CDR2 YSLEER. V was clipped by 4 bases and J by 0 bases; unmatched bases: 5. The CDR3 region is CASSRDSVANTGELFF. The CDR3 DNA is TGCGCCAGCAGCCGGGACAGCGTCGCGAACACCGGGGAGCTGTTTTTT.

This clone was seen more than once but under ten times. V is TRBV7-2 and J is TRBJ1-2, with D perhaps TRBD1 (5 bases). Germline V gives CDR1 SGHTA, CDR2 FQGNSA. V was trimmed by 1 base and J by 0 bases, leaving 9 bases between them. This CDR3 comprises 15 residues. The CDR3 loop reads CASSLGQSTNYGYTF. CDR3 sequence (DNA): TGTGCCAGCAGCTTAGGACAGTCAACTAACTATGGCTACACCTTC.

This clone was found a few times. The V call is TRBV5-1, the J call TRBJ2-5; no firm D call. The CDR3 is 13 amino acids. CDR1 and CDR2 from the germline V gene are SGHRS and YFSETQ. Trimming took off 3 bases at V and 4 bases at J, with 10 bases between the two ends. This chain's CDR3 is CASSSQNGETQYF. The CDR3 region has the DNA TGCGCCAGCAGCTCCCAAAACGGAGAGACCCAGTACTTC. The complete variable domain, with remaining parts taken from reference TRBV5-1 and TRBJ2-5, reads KAGVTQTPRYLIKTRGQQVTLSCSPISGHRSVSWYQQTPGQGLQFLFEYFSETQRNKGNFPGRFSGRQFSNSRSEMNVSTLELGDSALYLCASSSQNGETQYFGPGTRLLVL.

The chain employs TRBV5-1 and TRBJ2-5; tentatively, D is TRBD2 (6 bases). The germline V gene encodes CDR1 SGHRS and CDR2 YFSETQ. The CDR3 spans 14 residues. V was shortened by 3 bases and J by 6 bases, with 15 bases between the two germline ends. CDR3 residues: CASSSGLSGQTQYF. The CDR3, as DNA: TGCGCCAGCAGCTCGGGACTCTCAGGGCAGACCCAGTACTTC.

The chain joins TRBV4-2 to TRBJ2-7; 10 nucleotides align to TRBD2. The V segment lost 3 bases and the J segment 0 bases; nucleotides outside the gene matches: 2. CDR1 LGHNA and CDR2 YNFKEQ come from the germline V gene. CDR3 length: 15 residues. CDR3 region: CASSHTSGNSYEQYF. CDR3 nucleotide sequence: TGTGCCAGCAGCCATACTAGCGGGAACTCCTACGAGCAGTACTTC.

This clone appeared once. The CDR3 loop reads CASMPWAGANEQYF. The CDR3 DNA follows: TGTGCCAGTATGCCTTGGGCAGGGGCGAACGAGCAGTACTTC. The rearrangement links TRBV19 to TRBJ2-7, with D possibly TRBD1 on 6 matching bases. Trimming shortened V by 7 bases and J by 5 bases, and 18 bases separated the two germline ends. CDR3 length equals 14 residues. In germline, CDR1 is LNHDA, CDR2 SQIVND (reference sequence).